The clone carrying this T cell receptor beta chain was recorded a few times. This record comes from a study of blood T cell repertoires in COVID-19. Study background: T cells, B-cell-depleted T cells, or PBMCs supplied cDNA or gDNA.

TCRdb's copy holds only in-frame clones and misses some; the assay was immunoSEQ multiplex PCR. The sample has about 21,000 clones, approximately 83% seen once. The CDR3 spans 13 residues. Germline CDR1 reads SGHAT; CDR2 reads FQDESV (reference sequence). Between the trimmed V and J ends, which lost 3 bases and 2 bases, there was a span of 5 bases. The sequenced sample consisted of peripheral blood. The chain is built from TRBV11-1 and TRBJ1-5, with no clear D. This TCR derives from a human donor in a cohort sampled during active COVID-19. This chain's CDR3 is CASSLSGNQPQHF. The CDR3 DNA reads as TGTGCCAGCAGCTTGTCAGGCAATCAGCCCCAGCATTTT.